This TCR beta chain was profiled in a study of blood T cell repertoires in COVID-19. Overall study context: Material from acute and convalescent COVID-19 was sourced from the United States, Italy and Spain. T cells, B-cell-depleted T cells, or PBMCs provided the cDNA or gDNA that served as material.

The CDR3 contains 16 residues. The V gene's germline CDR1 is SGHDT and CDR2 YYEEEE. Trimming cost V 4 bases and J 2 bases, with 15 bases left between them. This clone was counted between two and nine times. Per the authors' pipeline: Researchers report that nucleated cell counts were estimated from reference gene primer amplification. Profiled with immunoSEQ multiplex PCR; TCRdb holds only in-frame clones, not every one. D and trimming were read from the DNA, whereas the V and J calls and clone size are those reported in that table. Of around 250,000 clones in the sample, about 85% are singletons; the top ten hold roughly 2%.

The chain joins TRBV5-6 to TRBJ2-2; D is possibly TRBD2 (6 bases). This TCR derives from a man under 40 who had recovered from COVID-19. Material: peripheral blood. CDR3 protein: CASSETGGVNTGELFF. The CDR3, as DNA: TGTGCCAGCAGCGAAACGGGCGGGGTAAACACCGGGGAGCTGTTTTTT.